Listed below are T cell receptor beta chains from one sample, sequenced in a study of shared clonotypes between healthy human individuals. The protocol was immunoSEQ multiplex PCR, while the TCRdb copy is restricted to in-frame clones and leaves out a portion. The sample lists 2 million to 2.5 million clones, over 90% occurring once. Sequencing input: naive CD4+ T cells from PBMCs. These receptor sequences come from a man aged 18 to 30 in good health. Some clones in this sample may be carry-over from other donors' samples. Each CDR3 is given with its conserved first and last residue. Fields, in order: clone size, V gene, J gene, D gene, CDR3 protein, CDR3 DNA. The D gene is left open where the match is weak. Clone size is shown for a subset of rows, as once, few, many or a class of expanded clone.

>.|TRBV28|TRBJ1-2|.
CASKGQGIYGYTF
TGTGCCAGCAAGGGGCAGGGAATCTATGGCTACACCTTC
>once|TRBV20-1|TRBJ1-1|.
CSGRVNTEAFF
TGCAGTGGCAGGGTGAACACTGAAGCTTTCTTT
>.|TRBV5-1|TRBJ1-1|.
CASSLAGTMNTEAFF
TGCGCCAGCAGCTTGGCCGGGACAATGAACACTGAAGCTTTCTTT
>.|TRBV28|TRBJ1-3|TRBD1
CASKDRAGNTIYF
TGTGCCAGCAAGGACAGGGCTGGAAACACCATATATTTT
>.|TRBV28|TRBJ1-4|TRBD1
CASSLTKTPGGREKLFF
TGTGCCAGCAGTTTGACCAAAACCCCAGGGGGACGTGAAAAACTGTTTTTT
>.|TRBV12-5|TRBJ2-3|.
CASGLGRDPLGDRPDTQYF
TGTGCTAGTGGTTTGGGCAGGGACCCTTTGGGAGACAGACCAGATACGCAGTATTTT
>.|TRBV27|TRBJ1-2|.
CASSRFPVSGTYYGYTF
TGTGCCAGCAGTCGGTTTCCGGTATCCGGGACATACTATGGCTACACCTTC
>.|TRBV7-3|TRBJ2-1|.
CASSFGANYNEQFF
TGTGCCAGCAGCTTTGGAGCGAACTACAATGAGCAGTTCTTC
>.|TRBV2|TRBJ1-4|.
CASSEERVNEKLFF
TGTGCCAGCAGTGAAGAACGGGTTAATGAAAAACTGTTTTTT
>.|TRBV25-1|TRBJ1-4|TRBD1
CASGQGANEKLFF
TGTGCCAGCGGACAGGGGGCTAATGAAAAACTGTTTTTT
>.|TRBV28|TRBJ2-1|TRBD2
CASSRTSYNEQFF
TGTGCCAGCAGTCGGACTAGCTACAATGAGCAGTTCTTC
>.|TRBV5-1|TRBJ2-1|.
CASSLGWQNEQFF
TGCGCCAGCAGCTTGGGCTGGCAAAATGAGCAGTTCTTC
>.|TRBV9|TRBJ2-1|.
CASSSGGTYNEQFF
TGTGCCAGCAGCTCAGGCGGTACCTACAATGAGCAGTTCTTC
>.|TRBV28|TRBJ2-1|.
CASQTEAAGYNEQFF
TGTGCCAGCCAAACGGAGGCGGCGGGCTACAATGAGCAGTTCTTC
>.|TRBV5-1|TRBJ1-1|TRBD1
CASSLGDRNLNTEAFF
TGCGCCAGCAGCTTAGGGGACAGAAATTTGAACACTGAAGCTTTCTTT
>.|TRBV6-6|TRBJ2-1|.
CASSYSWAGVEQFF
TGTGCCAGCAGTTACTCGTGGGCCGGCGTTGAGCAGTTCTTC
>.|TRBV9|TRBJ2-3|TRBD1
CASSVGQGALTTDTQYF
TGTGCCAGCAGCGTGGGACAGGGGGCTCTAACGACAGATACGCAGTATTTT
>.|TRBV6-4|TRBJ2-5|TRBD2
CASNARTTSAKETQYF
TGTGCCAGCAACGCCCGGACCACTAGCGCGAAAGAGACCCAGTACTTC
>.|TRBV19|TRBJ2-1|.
CASSHPDEQFF
TGTGCCAGTAGCCACCCCGATGAGCAGTTCTTC
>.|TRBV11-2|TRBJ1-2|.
CASSLASYGYTF
TGTGCCAGCAGCTTAGCCAGCTATGGCTACACCTTC
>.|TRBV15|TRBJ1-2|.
CATSKAGDYRGYTF
TGTGCCACCAGCAAGGCAGGGGACTATCGTGGCTACACCTTC
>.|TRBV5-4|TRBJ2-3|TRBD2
CASSVGLAGDVDTQYF
TGTGCCAGCAGCGTGGGACTAGCGGGAGACGTAGATACGCAGTATTTT
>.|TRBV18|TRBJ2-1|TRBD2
CASSPGLAGDLGEQFF
TGTGCCAGCTCACCCGGACTAGCGGGAGATCTGGGTGAGCAGTTCTTC
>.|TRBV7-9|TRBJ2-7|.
CASRATGPGYEQYF
TGTGCCAGCAGGGCCACGGGACCCGGTTACGAGCAGTACTTC
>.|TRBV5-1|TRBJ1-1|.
CASSLARAVSTEAFF
TGCGCCAGCAGCTTGGCTAGGGCTGTGAGCACTGAAGCTTTCTTT
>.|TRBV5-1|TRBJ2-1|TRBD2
CASSLALAGARDEQFF
TGCGCCAGCAGCTTGGCACTAGCGGGGGCTCGGGATGAGCAGTTCTTC
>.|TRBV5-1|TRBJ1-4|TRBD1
CASSSDRGPNEKLFF
TGCGCCAGCAGCTCGGACAGGGGGCCTAATGAAAAACTGTTTTTT